A selection of T cell receptor beta chains follows, all from one sample in a study of blood T cell repertoires in COVID-19. Only in-frame clones appear in the TCRdb table, and some are missing; sequencing was by immunoSEQ multiplex PCR. Of under 80,000 clones in the sample, just under 95% were seen once. Source material: peripheral blood. Receptors originate from a human donor in a cohort sampled during active COVID-19. The conserved cysteine and the conserved F or W are not part of the CDR3 here. Some rows have no size entry. The others give once, few or many, or a class for an expanded clone.

v_call: TRBV19
clone_size: -
j_call: TRBJ2-7
cdr3_aa: ASSIAGLAYEQY

v_call: TRBV5-6
clone_size: -
j_call: TRBJ2-1
cdr3_aa: ASSRGGGGGFFYNEQF

v_call: TRBV5-6
clone_size: -
j_call: TRBJ2-7
cdr3_aa: ASGAGTGVYYEQY

v_call: TRBV7-7
clone_size: -
j_call: TRBJ2-2
cdr3_aa: ASSLGTYDTGELF

v_call: TRBV18
clone_size: -
j_call: TRBJ2-7
cdr3_aa: ASSPSEAYEQY

v_call: TRBV5-1
clone_size: -
j_call: TRBJ2-3
cdr3_aa: ASSLGAGGLADTQY

v_call: TRBV20-1
clone_size: few
j_call: TRBJ2-5
cdr3_aa: SASTSGRGHQY

v_call: TRBV7-3
clone_size: -
j_call: TRBJ1-2
cdr3_aa: ASSLIPPYGYT

v_call: TRBV7-9
clone_size: -
j_call: TRBJ2-5
cdr3_aa: ASSLKGPAGRETQY

v_call: TRBV12-3/TRBV12-4
clone_size: once
j_call: TRBJ1-1
cdr3_aa: ASSSSGTVLF

v_call: TRBV4-1
clone_size: -
j_call: TRBJ2-7
cdr3_aa: ASSPWTPTYEQY

v_call: TRBV5-1
clone_size: -
j_call: TRBJ1-5
cdr3_aa: ASSLDGEGNQPQH

v_call: TRBV19
clone_size: -
j_call: TRBJ1-5
cdr3_aa: ASSIFSRNQPQH

v_call: TRBV19
clone_size: -
j_call: TRBJ2-2
cdr3_aa: ASIPGNSGIGRGELF

v_call: TRBV6-2/TRBV6-3
clone_size: -
j_call: TRBJ1-5
cdr3_aa: ASSQDRVSNQPQH

v_call: TRBV7-2
clone_size: -
j_call: TRBJ2-7
cdr3_aa: ASSSDGLAGVYEQY

v_call: TRBV6-1
clone_size: -
j_call: TRBJ2-2
cdr3_aa: ASSQATHTGELF